The TCR beta chain described here comes from a study of response to subunit inactivated influenza vaccine. V dropped 4 bases and J dropped 5; count of bases not matched to a gene: 9. Germline V gene lookup returns CDR1 SGHRS and CDR2 YFSETQ. The CDR3 is 15 residues long. TCRdb fed the RT-PCR reads into MiXCR, producing one record per CDR3 protein. Among around 580,000 distinct CDR3 sequences listed, around 15% were seen once. Broader study findings: Every seasonal influenza vaccination brings in few new T cells, the authors suggested.

Comment on this clonotype: Its target is not known.

This rearrangement joins TRBV5-1 to TRBJ2-7; 10 nucleotides line up with TRBD1. The material was PBMCs from blood, obtained 11 to 12 days after vaccination. The TCR was taken from a man in his forties or fifties who received an inactivated influenza vaccine. The CDR3 nucleotides read TGCGCCAGCAGCCCGGTGACAGGGGGCTACGACGAGCAGTACTTC. This gives the protein CASSPVTGGYDEQYF.